This T cell receptor (beta chain) comes out of a study of cytomegalovirus exposure and HLA in healthy donors. Across the study: Later analysis reported that the roughly 120 validation repertoires shared the platform of the approximately 670 first-cohort repertoires.

Produced via immunoSEQ multiplex PCR; TCRdb's table is partial and in-frame only. The repertoire includes 300,000 to 400,000 clones, approximately 90% of them detected once, and roughly 0.8% sits in the top ten. A note on this clone: Its antigen is currently unknown. The sample carries other DNA sequences with the same CDR3.

Germline assignment: CDR1 MNHEY and CDR2 SVGAGI. The CDR3 runs 13 residues. V was pared by 6 bases and J by 3 bases, with 11 bases between. Overall study results and limits: Per published reports, the classifier diagnosed cytomegalovirus status with high specificity and sensitivity. Generally TCR sequences proved uncommon, though certain public TCRs appeared in numerous donors. First-cohort TCR clusters tended to co-occur in the roughly 120 validation repertoires, a later analysis found.

The specimen was PBMCs. This sequence was found in a woman between 18 and 30 years old in good health and CMV-seronegative. The chain couples TRBV6-5 to TRBJ1-2; a weak D match, TRBD1 (5 bases). The CDR3 DNA reads as TGTGCCAGCAGCCCCACAGGAGACTATGGCTACACCTTC. Amino acids: CASSPTGDYGYTF.